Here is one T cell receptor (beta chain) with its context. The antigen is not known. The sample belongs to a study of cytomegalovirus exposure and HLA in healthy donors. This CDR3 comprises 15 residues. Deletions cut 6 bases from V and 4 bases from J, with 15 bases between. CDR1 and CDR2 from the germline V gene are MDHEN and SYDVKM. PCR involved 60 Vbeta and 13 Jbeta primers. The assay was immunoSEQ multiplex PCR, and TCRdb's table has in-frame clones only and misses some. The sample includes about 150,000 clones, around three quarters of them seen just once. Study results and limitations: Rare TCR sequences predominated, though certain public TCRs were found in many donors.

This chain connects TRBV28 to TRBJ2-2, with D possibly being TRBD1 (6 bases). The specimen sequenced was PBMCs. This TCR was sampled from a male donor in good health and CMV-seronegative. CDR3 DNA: TGTGCCAGCAGCCGCACAGGGTTGCGCACCGGGGAGCTGTTTTTT. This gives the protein CASSRTGLRTGELFF.